This TCR beta chain emerged from a study of shared clonotypes between healthy human individuals. The CDR3 length is 13 residues. Looked up from germline, CDR1 is MGHRA and CDR2 is YSYEKL. Trimming pared 4 bases from V and 4 bases from J, leaving 11 bases between. Study conclusions and caveats: A handful of donors showed sharing of roughly 5% of naive CD4 clonotypes. Non-shared clonotypes displayed generation probabilities falling below those of clonotypes present in all four donors.

For each subset, genomic DNA was distributed in equal portions over several immunoSEQ plates. Authors' processing steps: Junction-only immunoSEQ data arrived without quality scores, meaning filtering differed. Here immunoSEQ multiplex PCR was the method, and the copy in TCRdb shows in-frame clones only, minus some. V and J calls and clone size are copied from that table; D and trimming were computed from the DNA. Counted here are a few million clones, approximately 94% occurring once; the ten biggest clones make up 0.13% to 0.15%. Concerning this clone itself: Antigen specificity is unknown.

This chain uses TRBV4-1 with TRBJ2-7, with D unresolved. This sequence originates from a man between 18 and 29 years old in good health. Sequenced sample: naive CD4+ T cells sorted from blood. The subset: CD45RA+ positively selected. Here the CDR3 DNA reads TGCGCCAGCAGCCTTCCGGAGTCTTACGAGCAGTACTTC. Amino acid sequence: CASSLPESYEQYF.